This T cell receptor (beta chain) was documented in a study of CD8+ T cells in alopecia areata. Study details: Treated patients were dosed with oral tofacitinib, taking 5 to 10 mg twice daily. By percentage of affected scalp area, the severity of treated patients was scored.

The authors extracted RNA and reverse transcribed it into cDNA as the sequencing template. Assay: immunoSEQ multiplex PCR; the TCRdb copy retains only in-frame clones and omits some. The table lists over 95,000 clones, roughly 64% of them singletons. Regarding this clone: What it binds is not known.

Trimming pared 2 bases from V and 5 bases from J, leaving 11 bases between. There are 13 residues in the CDR3. CDR1 and CDR2 (germline): SGHRS, YFSETQ. Stated treatment: oral pan-JAK inhibitor, 5-10 mg twice daily. General study findings and limits: Expanded CD8+ clones among the top 100, as well as scalp clonality, were significantly decreased by tofacitinib. Higher clonality and more expanded CD8+ clones appeared in lesional than normal scalp.

The specimen comprised CD8+ T cells sorted from blood, sampled at week 4, from a patient treated with tofacitinib. This receptor was obtained from a human donor with alopecia areata. The chain has TRBV5-1 and TRBJ2-7; D is possibly TRBD1 (5 bases). The CDR3 spells CASSFTGSHEQYF. The CDR3 DNA reads as TGCGCCAGCAGCTTTACAGGTTCCCACGAGCAGTACTTC.